The 31 T cell receptor beta chains in this list originate from one sample, sequenced in a study of cytomegalovirus exposure and HLA in healthy donors. PCR primers comprised 60 Vbeta and 13 Jbeta primers. Libraries were prepared by immunoSEQ multiplex PCR; TCRdb keeps only in-frame clonotypes and omits some of them. This repertoire shows roughly 280,000 clones, around 65% found once; its top ten account for 2% to 2.5%. The material sequenced was PBMCs. The receptors were gathered from a female donor in good health and CMV-seronegative.

The rearrangement links TRBV27 to TRBJ2-1; TRBD2 agrees at 7 bases. Germline CDR1 is MNHEY and CDR2 is SMNVEV (reference sequence). The CDR3 extends over 11 amino acids. Here the CDR3 DNA reads TGTGCGGCCGGGACTAACAATGAGCAGTTCTTC. It is translated as CAAGTNNEQFF.

J is TRBJ1-2 and V is TRBV28; D call uncertain. V dropped 1 base and J dropped 4 bases, with 13 bases sitting between them. The germline V gene encodes CDR1 MDHEN and CDR2 SYDVKM. This CDR3 contains 15 residues. This CDR3 is CASSLSPGPFYGYTF. DNA of the CDR3: TGTGCCAGCAGTTTATCCCCAGGCCCCTTCTATGGCTACACCTTC.

V is TRBV4-1 and J is TRBJ1-2; no firm D call. Germline V gives CDR1 MGHRA, CDR2 YSYEKL. The CDR3 is 16 residues long. V was clipped by 0 bases and J by 2 bases, with 13 bases between them. The CDR3 here is CASSQDSETKNYGYTF. Written as DNA, the CDR3 is TGCGCCAGCAGCCAAGATAGCGAGACAAAAAACTATGGCTACACCTTC.

V and J are TRBV16 and TRBJ1-1; D is unclear. The germline gives CDR1 KGHSY, CDR2 FQNENV. This CDR3 spans 13 amino acids. V was pared by 4 bases and J by 6 bases, with 12 bases between. The CDR3 here is CASSPNARAEAFF. The CDR3 DNA is TGTGCCAGCAGCCCCAACGCCCGGGCTGAAGCTTTCTTT.

The chain employs TRBV6-5 and TRBJ2-2, with TRBD1 as a possible D gene (5 bases). The germline V and J ends were trimmed by 5 bases and 4 bases, with 11 bases remaining between them. The CDR3 totals 14 residues. Germline V lookup: CDR1 MNHEY, CDR2 SVGAGI. The CDR3 nucleotides read TGTGCCAGCAGTCCCCGACAGACCACCGGGGAGCTGTTTTTT. This encodes CASSPRQTTGELFF.

This clone was seen a few times. The rearrangement joins TRBV7-2 to TRBJ2-2, with D possibly matching TRBD1 (6 bases). The CDR3 spans 15 residues. The germline V and J ends were trimmed by 4 bases and 7 bases, with 16 bases remaining between them. CDR1 is SGHTA, CDR2 FQGNSA, per germline. CDR3: CASSSPTGFVGELFF. The CDR3 region has the DNA TGTGCCAGCAGCTCACCTACAGGGTTTGTCGGGGAGCTGTTTTTT.

The sample holds one count of this clone. The chain carries TRBV11-3 and TRBJ2-5, with a possible D match to TRBD2 (6 bases). Germline CDR1 reads SGHNT; CDR2 reads YENEEA. The CDR3 sequence is 15 residues long. Trimming removed 7 bases from V and 11 bases from J, with 26 bases in between. The CDR3, as DNA: TGTGCCAGCACCCTAGGACTGTCGCACACGGGGGAGCAGTACTTC. Translated, it gives CASTLGLSHTGEQYF.

This clone has only a few counts. The rearrangement uses TRBV6-6 and TRBJ1-6, with unresolved D. Trimming took 2 bases from V and 8 from J, leaving 4 bases between them. CDR1 MNHNY and CDR2 SVGAGI come from the germline V gene (reference sequence). The CDR3 contains 12 residues. CDR3 in amino acids: CASSYGDSPLHF. CDR3 nucleotides: TGTGCCAGCAGTTACGGAGATTCACCCCTCCACTTT.

The chain is built from TRBV2 and TRBJ1-2; 10 bases agree with TRBD1. Germline V gene lookup returns CDR1 SNHLY and CDR2 FYNNEI. The CDR3 is made up of 13 amino acids. The J segment lost 6 bases and the V segment lost 7 bases, leaving 5 bases of the junction unmatched. The DNA for the CDR3 is TGTGCCAGCACAGACAGGGGGCGTCATGGCTACACCTTC. Residues: CASTDRGRHGYTF.

V usage is TRBV27 and J usage is TRBJ1-2; TRBD1 agrees at 12 bases. With 7 bases clipped from V and 7 bases from J, the junction kept 10 bases outside the gene matches. The germline CDR1 and CDR2 sequences are MNHEY and SMNVEV (reference sequence). This CDR3 comprises 15 residues. The CDR3 protein is CASNGDRGREGGYTF. CDR3 DNA sequence: TGTGCCAGCAATGGGGACAGGGGGCGAGAGGGTGGCTACACCTTC.

The chain uses TRBV27 and TRBJ1-1; 7 nucleotides agree with TRBD1. Per germline, CDR1 MNHEY and CDR2 SMNVEV (reference sequence). This CDR3 contains 13 residues. The J segment lost 5 bases and the V segment lost 8 bases, leaving 8 bases of the junction unmatched. The CDR3 region has the DNA TGTGCCAGCGGACTACAGGGGCGGACTGAAGCTTTCTTT. It encodes CASGLQGRTEAFF.

This clone has only a few counts. The chain combines TRBV27 with TRBJ1-1; TRBD1 matches 11 bases. The trim removed 3 bases at V and 6 bases at J, leaving 6 bases unmatched. CDR1 and CDR2 from the germline V gene are MNHEY and SMNVEV (reference sequence). The CDR3 runs 15 residues. The CDR3 DNA reads TGTGCCAGCAGTTTTGGACAGGGGGCTTTCCCTGAAGCTTTCTTT. It is translated as CASSFGQGAFPEAFF.

The chain couples TRBV4-2 to TRBJ2-1; the D gene is possibly TRBD1 (5 bases). V lost 3 bases to trimming and J lost 7 bases, with 13 bases between them. CDR1 LGHNA and CDR2 YNFKEQ come from the germline V gene. CDR3 length equals 14 residues. CDR3 amino acids: CASSHPGIGNEQFF. In nucleotides, the CDR3 is TGTGCCAGCAGCCATCCAGGGATAGGGAATGAGCAGTTCTTC.

V gene TRBV11-1 combines with J gene TRBJ1-4; 9 bases fit TRBD1. V shed 5 bases and J 1 base; nucleotides not matched to a gene: 5. CDR1 and CDR2 from the germline V gene are SGHAT and FQDESV (reference sequence). The CDR3 is made up of 16 amino acids. CDR3: CASSLGQGGTNEKLFF. The CDR3 DNA sequence: TGTGCCAGCAGCCTGGGACAGGGCGGAACTAATGAAAAACTGTTTTTT.

To note about this clone: Relative to the germline gene, one junction end is altered; a read error may explain this. The V and J genes are TRBV9 and TRBJ2-1; 7 nucleotides align to TRBD2. CDR1 is SGDLS, CDR2 YYNGEE, per germline. The CDR3 is made up of 15 amino acids. The CDR3 DNA reads TGTGCCAGCAGCGTATTGCGGGAGTCATACACTGAGCAGTTCTTC. Its protein is CASSVLRESYTEQFF.

This chain uses TRBV6-1 with TRBJ2-7, with a tentative D call TRBD2 (5 bases). The V end lost 1 base, the J end lost 6 bases, and 13 bases lay between the germline ends. The CDR3 runs to 14 residues. The germline V gene encodes CDR1 MNHNS and CDR2 SASEGT. CDR3 sequence reads: CASSEGTSLREQYF. DNA of the CDR3: TGTGCCAGCAGTGAAGGGACTTCGCTACGCGAGCAGTACTTC.

Here the CDR3 reads CASSSWRDGYTF. CDR3 coding DNA: TGTGCCAGCAGTTCGTGGAGGGACGGCTACACCTTC. The J gene is TRBJ1-2, the V gene TRBV28; tentative D call: TRBD1 (5 bases). Trimming left V 4 bases short and J 8 bases short, with 11 bases between. The CDR3 length is 12 residues. Looked up from germline, CDR1 is MDHEN and CDR2 is SYDVKM.

The J gene is TRBJ1-2, the V gene TRBV6-1; D remains ambiguous. V gave up 1 base and J gave up 11 bases, with 20 bases separating them. CDR1 is MNHNS, CDR2 SASEGT, per germline. This CDR3 comprises 15 residues. CDR3 coding DNA: TGTGCCAGCAGTGAAGTTGGCGCGAAGCTAGACTGGTACACCTTC. It is translated as CASSEVGAKLDWYTF.

A few counts support this clone. The rearrangement links TRBV11-3 to TRBJ1-1, with 9 positions matching TRBD1. Losses at the gene ends were 5 bases for V and 4 bases for J; bases not matched to a gene: 8. The germline gives CDR1 SGHNT, CDR2 YENEEA. The CDR3 loop spans 15 amino acids. CDR3 DNA: TGTGCCAGCAGCGGAAGACAGGGGGTGGGCACTGAAGCTTTCTTT. Protein: CASSGRQGVGTEAFF.

As concerns this clone: The same CDR3 arises from other DNA sequences in this sample as well. The J gene is TRBJ1-1, the V gene TRBV19; a weak D match, TRBD1 (6 bases). Trimming pared 1 base from V and 1 base from J, leaving 7 bases between. Germline loops: CDR1 LNHDA, CDR2 SQIVND (reference sequence). The CDR3 runs 14 residues. The CDR3 loop is CASSIGQANTEAFF. CDR3 DNA sequence: TGTGCCAGTAGTATAGGACAGGCGAACACTGAAGCTTTCTTT.

Notes on this clone: An end of the junction does not agree with germline; a read error may underlie this. This chain joins TRBV7-9 and TRBJ2-7; 8 bases match TRBD2. In germline, CDR1 is SEHNR, CDR2 FQNEAQ (reference sequence). This CDR3 is built from 14 residues. Written as DNA, the CDR3 is TGTTCCAGCAGCCCGGGAGGGCCGGTATACGAGCAGTACTTC. Residues: CSSSPGGPVYEQYF.

V gene TRBV2 combines with J gene TRBJ2-1; the match to TRBD2 covers 10 bases. J lost 7 bases, V lost 4 bases, and 7 bases had no gene match. The CDR3 spans 15 residues. From germline, CDR1 is SNHLY and CDR2 FYNNEI. This CDR3 reads CASSVAAGGLNEQFF. The CDR3 DNA sequence: TGTGCCAGCAGTGTCGCAGCGGGAGGGCTGAATGAGCAGTTCTTC.

This clone has only a few counts. The CDR3: CASSSTSSYEQYF. The CDR3 nucleotides read TGTGCCAGCAGCAGTACGAGTTCCTACGAGCAGTACTTC. The rearrangement uses TRBV11-2 and TRBJ2-7; D uncertain. The CDR3 has 13 residues. The V gene lost 5 bases and the J gene lost 1 base, with 9 bases spanning the gap. CDR1 is SGHAT, CDR2 FQNNGV, per germline.

The chain uses TRBV19 and TRBJ2-1; D unresolved. Trimming removed 6 bases from V and 0 bases from J, with 9 bases in between. The CDR3 has 14 residues. Looked up from germline, CDR1 is LNHDA and CDR2 is SQIVND (reference sequence). The CDR3 sequence: CASSPFPSYNEQFF. The CDR3 bases are TGTGCCAGTAGCCCTTTTCCCTCCTACAATGAGCAGTTCTTC. The complete variable domain, with remaining parts taken from reference TRBV19 and TRBJ2-1, reads DGGITQSPKYLFRKEGQNVTLSCEQNLNHDAMYWYRQDPGQGLRLIYYSQIVNDFQKGDIAEGYSVSREKKESFPLTVTSAQKNPTAFYLCASSPFPSYNEQFFGPGTRLTVL.

This clone was seen a few times. The chain recombines TRBV11-2 with TRBJ2-5, with 9 bases matching TRBD2. The CDR3 is 16 residues long. The trim removed 5 bases at V and 1 base at J, leaving 8 bases unmatched. Looked up from germline, CDR1 is SGHAT and CDR2 is FQNNGV. CDR3 nucleotide sequence: TGTGCCAGCAGCCAAATCCCGGGACTAGCCCAAGAGACCCAGTACTTC. This encodes CASSQIPGLAQETQYF.

The chain uses TRBV10-3 and TRBJ2-7, with TRBD2 matching over 11 bases. V lost 8 bases and J lost 6; bases outside the gene matches: 3. Looked up from germline, CDR1 is ENHRY and CDR2 is SYGVKD. The CDR3 covers 12 residues. The CDR3 protein is CAIQGTSGEQYF. DNA for the CDR3: TGTGCCATCCAGGGGACTAGCGGCGAGCAGTACTTC.

The chain is built from TRBV6-5 and TRBJ2-5; 8 bases line up with TRBD2. V lost 0 bases, J lost 5 bases, and 8 bases stayed unmatched. This CDR3 comprises 16 residues. Germline V CDR1 and CDR2: MNHEY, SVGAGI. The CDR3 DNA follows: TGTGCCAGCAGTTACTCGTTCACGGGAGGGCGGGAGACCCAGTACTTC. This gives the protein CASSYSFTGGRETQYF.

CDR3 loop: CASSHGRAYGYTF. The CDR3 DNA sequence: TGTGCCAGCAGCCATGGGAGGGCATATGGCTACACCTTC. The chain combines TRBV11-2 with TRBJ1-2; D is unresolved. Germline assignment: CDR1 SGHAT and CDR2 FQNNGV. V was shortened by 5 bases and J by 5 bases, with 12 bases between the two germline ends. The CDR3 is made up of 13 amino acids.

This chain joins TRBV4-2 and TRBJ2-1; no definite D call. With 1 base removed from V and 8 bases from J, the gap between germline ends came to 9 bases. The CDR3 contains 13 residues. Germline V CDR1 and CDR2: LGHNA, YNFKEQ. This CDR3 reads CASSQAGRDEQFF. In DNA form, the CDR3 reads TGTGCCAGCAGCCAAGCTGGTCGGGATGAGCAGTTCTTC.

The V and J genes are TRBV11-2 and TRBJ2-7, with 8 bases identical to TRBD2. Germline CDR1 reads SGHAT; CDR2 reads FQNNGV. V gave up 6 bases and J gave up 3 bases; unmatched junction bases: 7. CDR3 length equals 14 residues. The CDR3 coding sequence is TGTGCCAGCAGTCAAATAGCGGGATACTACGAGCAGTACTTC. Protein: CASSQIAGYYEQYF.

This chain joins TRBV15 and TRBJ2-1, with a weak D call TRBD1 (5 bases). This CDR3 is built from 16 residues. V dropped 1 base and J dropped 0 bases, with 10 bases sitting between them. Germline CDR1 LNHNV, CDR2 YYDKDF (reference sequence). CDR3 sequence reads: CATSRASRGSYNEQFF. Here the CDR3 DNA reads TGTGCCACCAGCAGAGCCTCAAGGGGCTCCTACAATGAGCAGTTCTTC. Full variable domain (outside the CDR3, taken from reference TRBV15 and TRBJ2-1): DAMVIQNPRYQVTQFGKPVTLSCSQTLNHNVMYWYQQKSSQAPKLLFHYYDKDFNNEADTPDNFQSRRPNTSFCFLDIRSPGLGDTAMYLCATSRASRGSYNEQFFGPGTRLTVL.